The 19 T cell receptor beta chains below come from one sample, sequenced in a study of cytomegalovirus exposure and HLA in healthy donors. Researchers ran the PCR with 60 Vbeta and 13 Jbeta primers. This table comes from immunoSEQ multiplex PCR, and its TCRdb copy is limited to in-frame clones, with some not included. The table records about 92,000 clones, about four fifths of them present only once. The sample was PBMCs. All receptors derive from a woman between 18 and 29 years old in good health and CMV-seropositive.

The chain has TRBV5-4 and TRBJ2-5; 7 bases line up with TRBD1. The ends lost 4 bases at V and 5 bases at J; junction bases unmatched: 8. The CDR3 runs 14 residues. Germline V CDR1 and CDR2: SGHNT, YYREEE (reference sequence). The CDR3 spells CASSKGGDYETQYF. The CDR3 region has the DNA TGTGCCAGCAGCAAAGGGGGCGATTATGAGACCCAGTACTTC.

The chain is built from TRBV30 and TRBJ2-5; perhaps TRBD2 as D (7 bases). CDR3 length: 12 residues. CDR1 and CDR2 from the germline V gene are GTSNPN and SVGIG (reference sequence). V lost 4 bases to trimming and J lost 5 bases, with 11 bases between them. For the CDR3, the DNA is TGTGCCTGGACGGGGGGCGGGGAGACCCAGTACTTC. It translates to CAWTGGGETQYF.

In its sample, this clone was seen once. The chain combines TRBV5-1 with TRBJ2-5; D is perhaps TRBD1 (6 bases). The germline CDR1 and CDR2 sequences are SGHRS and YFSETQ. The CDR3 extends over 15 amino acids. The V gene lost 0 bases and the J gene lost 5 bases, with 14 bases spanning the gap. This CDR3 is CASSLAPGVYETQYF. CDR3 coding DNA: TGCGCCAGCAGCTTGGCCCCAGGGGTCTATGAGACCCAGTACTTC.

The CDR3 is CASSGLTGSSGNTIYF. The CDR3 region has the DNA TGTGCCAGCAGTGGACTGACCGGCAGCTCTGGAAACACCATATATTTT. The V gene is TRBV6-1, the J gene TRBJ1-3; D is unclear. The CDR3 totals 16 residues. CDR1 and CDR2 from the germline V gene are MNHNS and SASEGT. With 4 bases removed from V and 0 bases from J, the gap between germline ends came to 13 bases.

The CDR3 nucleotides are TGTGCCAGCAGCGTAGCTACTAGCGGCAGTTCCGGGGAGCTGTTTTTT. Protein product: CASSVATSGSSGELFF. The chain uses TRBV9 and TRBJ2-2, with 8 bases identical to TRBD2. The V gene's germline CDR1 is SGDLS and CDR2 YYNGEE. J lost 6 bases, V lost 0 bases, and 7 bases had no gene match. The length of the CDR3 is 16 residues.

The rearrangement joins TRBV12-5 to TRBJ2-1; 10 positions agree with TRBD2. After removal of 0 bases from V and 9 bases from J, the junction contained 8 bases not matched to a gene. The germline V gene encodes CDR1 LGHNT and CDR2 FRNRAP. The CDR3 is 16 amino acids. The CDR3 nucleotides are TGTGCTAGTGGTTTGGTTTCTAGCGGGAGAATGGTTGAGCAGTTCTTC. Protein sequence: CASGLVSSGRMVEQFF.

J is TRBJ1-2 and V is TRBV7-8; D is unclear. The CDR3 length is 16 residues. Germline values: CDR1 SGHVS, CDR2 FQNEAQ. Between the trimmed V and J ends, which lost 0 bases and 0 bases, there was a span of 11 bases. Here the CDR3 reads CASSLAGVGANYGYTF. DNA for the CDR3: TGTGCCAGCAGCTTAGCGGGTGTCGGAGCTAACTATGGCTACACCTTC.

The chain carries TRBV29-1 and TRBJ2-3; 11 nucleotides align to TRBD2. The CDR3 contains 17 residues. CDR1 and CDR2 (germline): SQVTM, ANQGSEA. V lost 4 bases to trimming and J lost 4 bases; unmatched junction nucleotides: 13. The CDR3 nucleotides read TGCAGCGTTGGAGCCATGAAACTAGCGGGAGCGGCAGATACGCAGTATTTT. This codes for CSVGAMKLAGAADTQYF.

This clone is a singleton in its sample. This chain joins TRBV10-3 and TRBJ2-7; D perhaps matches TRBD2 (5 bases). The V gene lost 2 bases and the J gene lost 6 bases, with 17 bases spanning the gap. Looked up from germline, CDR1 is ENHRY and CDR2 is SYGVKD. The CDR3 is 15 residues long. CDR3 sequence (DNA): TGTGCCATCAGTGAGGCTTGGACTCGAACCTCCGAGCAGTACTTC. This translates into CAISEAWTRTSEQYF.

CDR3 in amino acids: CASTRETSLYNEQFF. The CDR3, as DNA: TGTGCCAGCACGAGGGAGACTAGTCTTTACAATGAGCAGTTCTTC. The chain recombines TRBV2 with TRBJ2-1; maybe TRBD2 (6 bases). V was clipped by 7 bases and J by 4 bases, with 17 bases between them. CDR1 and CDR2 from the germline V gene are SNHLY and FYNNEI. The length of the CDR3 is 15 residues. The variable domain in full, with the rest retrieved from reference TRBV2 and TRBJ2-1, is EPEVTQTPSHQVTQMGQEVILRCVPISNHLYFYWYRQILGQKVEFLVSFYNNEISEKSEIFDDQFSVERPDGSNFTLKIRSTKLEDSAMYFCASTRETSLYNEQFFGPGTRLTVL.

The chain recombines TRBV14 with TRBJ2-1; 10 nucleotides agree with TRBD2. The V segment lost 1 base and the J segment 5 bases; nucleotides outside the gene matches: 8. Germline V lookup: CDR1 SGHDN, CDR2 FVKESK. The CDR3 totals 17 residues. CDR3 coding DNA: TGTGCCAGCAGCCAAGGTAATAGCGGGAGGACCCACAATGAGCAGTTCTTC. Translating it yields CASSQGNSGRTHNEQFF.

DNA for the CDR3: TGTGCCAGCAGCCAAGATTGGAGCGGGGGCAATGAGCAGTTCTTC. This sequence encodes CASSQDWSGGNEQFF. The gene calls are TRBV4-2 and TRBJ2-1, with TRBD2 matching over 8 bases. The CDR3 consists of 15 residues. V shed 0 bases, J shed 6 bases, and the junction held 4 bases outside the gene matches. The germline gives CDR1 LGHNA, CDR2 YNFKEQ.

This rearrangement joins TRBV2 to TRBJ1-1; D not resolved. The CDR3 spans 13 residues. V shed 6 bases and J shed 0 bases, with 8 bases lying between them. From germline, CDR1 is SNHLY and CDR2 FYNNEI. CDR3: CASRLEMNTEAFF. In nucleotides, the CDR3 is TGTGCCAGCAGACTAGAGATGAACACTGAAGCTTTCTTT.

This chain uses TRBV28 with TRBJ2-3; 11 bases fit TRBD2. The CDR3 runs 14 residues. V dropped 5 bases and J dropped 6; count of bases not matched to a gene: 4. The germline V gene encodes CDR1 MDHEN and CDR2 SYDVKM. CDR3 residues: CASSMTSGIDTQYF. CDR3 in DNA: TGTGCCAGCAGTATGACTAGCGGGATTGATACGCAGTATTTT. Filled out from reference TRBV28 and TRBJ2-3, the complete variable domain reads DVKVTQSSRYLVKRTGEKVFLECVQDMDHENMFWYRQDPGLGLRLIYFSYDVKMKEKGDIPEGYSVSREKKERFSLILESASTNQTSMYLCASSMTSGIDTQYFGPGTRLTVL.

The chain employs TRBV5-6 and TRBJ1-1, with TRBD1 matching 8 bases. Germline CDR1 and CDR2: SGHDT and YYEEEE. The CDR3 is 17 amino acids. Unmatched junction bases numbered 10, after V lost 2 bases and J lost 1 base. The DNA for the CDR3 is TGTGCCAGCAGCTTTAGGTGGACAGGGCTCACGAACACTGAAGCTTTCTTT. This gives the protein CASSFRWTGLTNTEAFF.

The chain has TRBV7-9 and TRBJ2-5; D is perhaps TRBD2 (5 bases). The CDR3 loop spans 15 amino acids. From germline, CDR1 is SEHNR and CDR2 FQNEAQ (reference sequence). Trimming took 1 base from V and 5 from J, leaving 14 bases between them. This CDR3 reads CASSLGFREGETQYF. As DNA, the CDR3 is TGTGCCAGCAGCTTAGGATTCCGGGAAGGGGAGACCCAGTACTTC.

The CDR3: CASSEAPGSNQPQHF. CDR3 nucleotides: TGTGCCAGCAGTGAAGCCCCGGGAAGCAATCAGCCCCAGCATTTT. V and J are TRBV2 and TRBJ1-5; D is undetermined. This CDR3 region has 15 residues. Trimming shortened V by 0 bases and J by 1 base, and 7 bases separated the two germline ends. Germline loops: CDR1 SNHLY, CDR2 FYNNEI.

V usage is TRBV7-9 and J usage is TRBJ1-3; a weak D match, TRBD1 (6 bases). The ends were cut back, 3 bases at V and 0 bases at J, with 15 bases in the middle. Germline CDR1 reads SEHNR; CDR2 reads FQNEAQ (reference sequence). This CDR3 is 17 amino acids long. CDR3 nucleotides: TGTGCCAGCAGCTTGCCACAGGGTTGGGACTCTGGAAACACCATATATTTT. Its translation is CASSLPQGWDSGNTIYF.

The chain links TRBV6-1 to TRBJ2-1, with 10 bases identical to TRBD2. Germline-derived CDR1 and CDR2 are MNHNS and SASEGT. V was pared by 10 bases and J by 5 bases, with 8 bases of the junction left unmatched. This CDR3 is built from 14 residues. This chain's CDR3 is CATELLAGNNEQFF. CDR3 in DNA: TGTGCCACCGAACTACTAGCGGGAAACAATGAGCAGTTCTTC.